The present entry profiles one T cell receptor (beta chain) with its context. Unmatched junction bases numbered 1, after V lost 1 base and J lost 8 bases. The CDR3 has 12 amino acids. The sample comes from a study of blood T cell repertoires in COVID-19. The overall study: Collection of acute and convalescent COVID-19 samples took place in the United States, Italy and Spain.

Original data processing: Using reference gene primer amplification, nucleated cell counts were estimated. Method: immunoSEQ multiplex PCR; TCRdb's copy keeps in-frame clones and lacks some. The V and J calls and the clone size are those of that table, but D and trimming were determined from the DNA. This table has 150,000 to 200,000 clones, roughly 90% appearing once. Sequencing was done on a sample of peripheral blood. This sequence was found in a man aged 55 to 70 with active or convalescent COVID-19. The rearrangement links TRBV12-3 or TRBV12-4 to TRBJ1-1; 7 bases are a match to TRBD1. Here the CDR3 reads CASSLEDREAFF. CDR3 nucleotides: TGTGCCAGCAGTTTAGAGGACAGGGAAGCTTTCTTT.